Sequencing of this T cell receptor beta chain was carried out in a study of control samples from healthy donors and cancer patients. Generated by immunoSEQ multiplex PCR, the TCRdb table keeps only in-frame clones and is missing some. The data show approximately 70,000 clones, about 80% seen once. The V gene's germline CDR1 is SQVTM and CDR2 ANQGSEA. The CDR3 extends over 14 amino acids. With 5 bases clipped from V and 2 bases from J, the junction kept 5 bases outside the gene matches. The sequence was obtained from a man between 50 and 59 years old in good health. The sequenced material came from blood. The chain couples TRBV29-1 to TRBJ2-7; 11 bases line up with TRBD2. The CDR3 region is CSVLGTSGTYEQYF. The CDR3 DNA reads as TGCAGCGTTCTTGGGACTAGCGGAACCTACGAGCAGTACTTC.